These 5 T cell receptor beta chains were all obtained from the same sample, sequenced in a study of T cell responses to AZD1222 COVID-19 vaccine. Data came from immunoSEQ multiplex PCR; TCRdb stores just in-frame clones and leaves some out. Altogether about 130,000 clones are present, roughly 90% being singletons, with the ten largest covering 6.3%. Specimen: peripheral blood, collected on day 0 of AZD1222 vaccination. The receptors here all came from an adult in good health.

This CDR3 reads CASSQGVVYQPQHF. The CDR3 DNA sequence: TGTGCCAGCAGCCAAGGGGTAGTATATCAGCCCCAGCATTTT. This sequence joins TRBV4-2 and TRBJ1-5; D gene ambiguous. The V gene's germline CDR1 is LGHNA and CDR2 YNFKEQ. The CDR3 consists of 14 residues. Trimming removed 1 base from V and 5 bases from J, with 9 bases in between.

The chain recombines TRBV30 with TRBJ2-5; 9 nucleotides line up with TRBD2. From germline, CDR1 is GTSNPN and CDR2 SVGIG (reference sequence). The V segment lost 3 bases and the J segment 5 bases; nucleotides outside the gene matches: 4. CDR3 length: 13 amino acids. In DNA form, the CDR3 reads TGTGCCTGGAGCGGTGCGGGAGGGGAGACCCAGTACTTC. It codes for CAWSGAGGETQYF.

This chain uses TRBV19 with TRBJ2-7, with no clear D. The V end lost 4 bases, the J end lost 4 bases, and 11 bases lay between the germline ends. Germline CDR1 reads LNHDA; CDR2 reads SQIVND (reference sequence). This CDR3 region has 13 residues. The DNA for the CDR3 is TGTGCCAGTAGTAGGGTTGGCCGATACGAGCAGTACTTC. Protein sequence: CASSRVGRYEQYF.

The chain couples TRBV5-1 to TRBJ1-3; D gene unclear. Germline V gene lookup returns CDR1 SGHRS and CDR2 YFSETQ. The V and J ends lost 4 bases and 4 bases respectively, with 12 bases between them. This CDR3 is built from 14 residues. CDR3 sequence: CASSAAYAGNTIYF. DNA of the CDR3: TGCGCCAGCAGCGCTGCGTACGCCGGAAACACCATATATTTT.

The chain uses TRBV7-2 and TRBJ1-2; D unresolved. V shed 1 base and J shed 3 bases, with 9 bases lying between them. CDR1 SGHTA and CDR2 FQGNSA come from the germline V gene. The CDR3 runs to 14 residues. The CDR3 region is CASSLGHEYYGYTF. As DNA, the CDR3 is TGTGCCAGCAGCTTAGGTCACGAGTACTATGGCTACACCTTC.